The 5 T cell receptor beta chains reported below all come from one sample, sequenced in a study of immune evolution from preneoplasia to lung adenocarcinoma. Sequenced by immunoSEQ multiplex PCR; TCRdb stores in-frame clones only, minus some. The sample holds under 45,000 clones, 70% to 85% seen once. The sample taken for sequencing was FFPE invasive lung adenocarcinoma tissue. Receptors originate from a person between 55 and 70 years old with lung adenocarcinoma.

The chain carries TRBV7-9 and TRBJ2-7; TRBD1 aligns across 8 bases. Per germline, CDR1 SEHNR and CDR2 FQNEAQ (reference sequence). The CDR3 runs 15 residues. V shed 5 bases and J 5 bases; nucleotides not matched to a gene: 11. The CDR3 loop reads CASSLSRQGYHEQYF. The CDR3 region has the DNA TGTGCCAGCAGCCTCTCGAGACAGGGGTACCACGAGCAGTACTTC.

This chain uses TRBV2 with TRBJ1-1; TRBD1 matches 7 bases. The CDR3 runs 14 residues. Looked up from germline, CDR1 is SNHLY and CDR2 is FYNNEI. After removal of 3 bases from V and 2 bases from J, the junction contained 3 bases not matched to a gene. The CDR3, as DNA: TGTGCCAGCAGTGAGCAGGGGGGAAACACTGAAGCTTTCTTT. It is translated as CASSEQGGNTEAFF.

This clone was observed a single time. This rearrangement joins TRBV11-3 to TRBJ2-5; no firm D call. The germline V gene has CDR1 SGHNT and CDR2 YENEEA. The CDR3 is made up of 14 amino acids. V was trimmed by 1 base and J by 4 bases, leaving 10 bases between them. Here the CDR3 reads CASSLGPFGETQYF. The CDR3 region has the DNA TGTGCCAGCAGCTTAGGACCGTTCGGAGAGACCCAGTACTTC.

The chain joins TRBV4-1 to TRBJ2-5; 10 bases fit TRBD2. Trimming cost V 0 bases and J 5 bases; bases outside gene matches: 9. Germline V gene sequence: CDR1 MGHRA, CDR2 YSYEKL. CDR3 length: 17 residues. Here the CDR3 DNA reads TGCGCCAGCAGCCAAGATCGATCTAGCGGGAGACGGGAGACCCAGTACTTC. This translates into CASSQDRSSGRRETQYF.

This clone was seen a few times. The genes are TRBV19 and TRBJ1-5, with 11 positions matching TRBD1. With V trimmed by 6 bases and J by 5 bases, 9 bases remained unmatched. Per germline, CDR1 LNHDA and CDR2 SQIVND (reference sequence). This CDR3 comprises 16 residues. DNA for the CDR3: TGTGCCAGTAGGAGGGTGGACAGGGGGCTGCATCAGCCCCAGCATTTT. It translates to CASRRVDRGLHQPQHF.